Below are 5 T cell receptor beta chains sequenced from a single sample in a study of blood T cells in healthy people across ages. The use of a sample-barcoded 5' primer and a J-beta primer mix characterized a second PCR of roughly 7 to 12 cycles. TCRdb ran MiXCR on the 5' RACE reads and lists one entry per CDR3 protein. The sample has 790,000 or so distinct CDR3 sequences, around three fifths seen once; the top ten hold roughly 25%. Sequenced material: blood. The receptors originated from a man aged 35 to 55 in good health.

V is TRBV6-1 and J is TRBJ2-5; TRBD2 is a possible D gene (6 bases). The DNA end lines up better with TRBJ2-7; the J call may be wrong. CDR3 size: 16 residues. Germline loops: CDR1 MNHNS, CDR2 SASEGT. The CDR3 DNA sequence: TGTGCCAGCCTCAGGGCCCCGGGAGCGGACACCTACGAGCAGTACTTC. Translated: CASLRAPGADTYEQYF.

A single count supports this clonotype. Here the CDR3 DNA reads TGTGCCAGCGGGGAATTGACTAGCGGGCGGGAGCAGTACTTC. Amino acid sequence: CASGELTSGREQYF. This chain uses TRBV3-1 with TRBJ2-7; 10 bases fit TRBD2. Germline trimming cut 8 bases from V and 7 bases from J; bases unmatched to any gene: 11. The CDR3 has 14 residues. Germline lookup yields CDR1 LGHDT and CDR2 YNNKEL (reference sequence).

The gene calls are TRBV20-1 and TRBJ2-1, with D possibly matching TRBD2 (6 bases). The better agreement between TRBJ2-7 and the DNA end casts doubt on the J call. Looked up from germline, CDR1 is DFQATT and CDR2 is SNEGSKA (reference sequence). The CDR3 has 13 amino acids. This chain's CDR3 is CSAWRDSYNEQYF. The CDR3 bases are TGCAGTGCTTGGCGGGACTCCTACAATGAGCAGTACTTC.

V gene TRBV20-1 combines with J gene TRBJ2-3, with D perhaps TRBD2 (6 bases). Germline V gene lookup returns CDR1 DFQATT and CDR2 SNEGSKA (reference sequence). Trimming took off 4 bases at V and 3 bases at J, with 14 bases between the two ends. The CDR3 runs 14 residues. CDR3: CSATPGRSTDTQYF. In DNA, the CDR3 is TGCAGTGCTACGCCGGGGAGGTCGACAGATACGCAGTATTTT.

The chain carries TRBV15 and TRBJ1-2; D is ambiguous. Trimming shortened V by 3 bases and J by 7 bases, and 12 bases separated the two germline ends. Germline V lookup: CDR1 LNHNV, CDR2 YYDKDF (reference sequence). The CDR3 runs 13 residues. CDR3 sequence (DNA): TGTGCCACCAGCAGCCTCATTGGAGGTGGCTACACCTTC. Amino acids: CATSSLIGGGYTF.